This TCR beta chain was retrieved from a study of technical replicates of blood from a few donors. TCRdb keeps only in-frame clones here, not all; method: immunoSEQ multiplex PCR. The table records some 75,000 clones, around 96% of them present only once. After removal of 5 bases from V and 1 base from J, the junction contained 8 bases not matched to a gene. Germline V lookup: CDR1 LNHDA, CDR2 SQIVND (reference sequence). CDR3 length: 15 residues. This TCR derives from a human donor in good health. Specimen: T cells isolated from PBMCs. This chain connects TRBV19 to TRBJ2-7, with TRBD2 identical over 7 bases. CDR3 residues: CASSHLPAGSYEQYF. The DNA for the CDR3 is TGTGCCAGTAGTCATTTACCAGCGGGATCCTACGAGCAGTACTTC.